The 4 T cell receptor beta chains reported below all come from one sample, sequenced in a study of blood T cell repertoires in COVID-19. Sequencing used immunoSEQ multiplex PCR; TCRdb keeps in-frame clones, though not all of them. The table records approximately 130,000 clones, about 89% of them present only once. Sequenced input: peripheral blood. These receptors came from a man aged 50 to 60 with active COVID-19.

The chain uses TRBV9 and TRBJ1-1; 7 bases line up with TRBD1. CDR1 is SGDLS, CDR2 YYNGEE, per germline. V lost 4 bases and J lost 8; bases outside the gene matches: 2. The CDR3 runs to 11 residues. The CDR3 region has the DNA TGTGCCAGCAGCCGGGACAGCGAAGCTTTCTTT. Its translation is CASSRDSEAFF.

The V and J genes are TRBV19 and TRBJ2-3; D call uncertain. CDR1 and CDR2 from the germline V gene are LNHDA and SQIVND (reference sequence). With 6 bases removed from V and 1 base from J, the gap between germline ends came to 5 bases. This CDR3 contains 12 residues. This CDR3 is CASSLRTDTQYF. The DNA of the CDR3 is TGTGCCAGTAGCCTCCGCACAGATACGCAGTATTTT.

V and J are TRBV6-6 and TRBJ1-2; D not certain. Germline CDR1 and CDR2: MNHNY and SVGAGI (reference sequence). The V end was cut by 7 bases, the J end by 4 bases, with 13 bases between. The CDR3 has 13 residues. In nucleotides, the CDR3 is TGTGCCAGCACCCCGGGCAGCGGCTATGGCTACACCTTC. This gives the protein CASTPGSGYGYTF.

J is TRBJ1-6 and V is TRBV19; 7 nucleotides align to TRBD1. The V segment lost 4 bases and the J segment 0 bases; nucleotides outside the gene matches: 12. From germline, CDR1 is LNHDA and CDR2 SQIVND (reference sequence). This CDR3 spans 19 amino acids. The CDR3 loop reads CASSTPRDRVSSYNSPLHF. The CDR3 DNA reads as TGTGCCAGTAGTACCCCCCGCGACAGGGTGAGCTCCTATAATTCACCCCTCCACTTT.